This T cell receptor beta chain was found in a study of T cell repertoires in cytomegalovirus infection. Study context: CMV epitopes used comprised recently identified HLA-C-restricted ones and well-studied HLA-B-restricted ones. Evidence of both CMV infection and a matching HLA type came from public TCR beta signatures. Study-wide results and caveats: Clonotype analysis showed dominance of the ex vivo response by HLA-C-restricted CMV-specific TCR beta clonotypes. Totalled public TCR beta family frequency picked out people who carried CMV plus the relevant HLA.

MiXCR, applied by TCRdb to the reads, yields one record per CDR3 protein. Of 400,000 to 600,000 distinct CDR3 sequences listed, about 42% were seen once; the top ten hold just under 45%. Germline values: CDR1 MNHGY, CDR2 SAAAGT. V was pared by 6 bases and J by 4 bases, with 18 bases between. The CDR3 contains 15 residues. Remarks on this clonotype: The antigen is undetermined.

The gene calls are TRBV6-8 and TRBJ1-1, with D maybe TRBD1 (5 bases). The source is a human donor in good health (CMV status not recorded). Some clones in this sample may be carry-over from other donors' samples. Here the sequenced sample was cultured PBMCs, taken from culture after CMV antigen stimulation. The CDR3 region has the DNA TGTGCCAGCAGCCCACCTGGGGCGAGGGCCACTGAAGCTTTCTTT. Protein product: CASSPPGARATEAFF.